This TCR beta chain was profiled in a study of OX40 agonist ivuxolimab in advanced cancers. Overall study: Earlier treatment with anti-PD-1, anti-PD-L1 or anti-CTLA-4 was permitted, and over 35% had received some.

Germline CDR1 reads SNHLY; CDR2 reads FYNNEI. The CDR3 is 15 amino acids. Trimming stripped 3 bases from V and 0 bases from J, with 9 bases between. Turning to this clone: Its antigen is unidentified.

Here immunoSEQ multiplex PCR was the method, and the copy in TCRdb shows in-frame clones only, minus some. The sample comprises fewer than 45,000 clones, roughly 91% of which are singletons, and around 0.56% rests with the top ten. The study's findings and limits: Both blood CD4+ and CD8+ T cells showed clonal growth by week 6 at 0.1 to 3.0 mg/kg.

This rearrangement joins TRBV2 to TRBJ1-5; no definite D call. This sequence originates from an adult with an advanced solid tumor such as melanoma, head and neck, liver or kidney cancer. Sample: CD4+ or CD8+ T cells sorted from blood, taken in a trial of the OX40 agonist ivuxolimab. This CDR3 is CASSETSPSNQPQHF. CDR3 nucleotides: TGTGCCAGCAGTGAGACAAGTCCTAGCAATCAGCCCCAGCATTTT.